Presented here are 3 T cell receptor beta chains from one specimen sequenced in a study of blood T cells in healthy people across ages. Primed by a sample-barcoded 5' primer and a J-beta primer mix, a second PCR proceeded for about 7 to 12 cycles. One entry per CDR3 protein results from TCRdb running MiXCR on the 5' RACE reads. The sample has approximately 880,000 distinct CDR3 sequences, roughly 52% seen once. The sequencing input was blood. The receptors originated from a young man in good health.

The chain employs TRBV11-2 and TRBJ2-3; D unclear. CDR3 size: 12 residues. CDR1 and CDR2 from the germline V gene are SGHAT and FQNNGV. V was pared by 3 bases and J by 4 bases, with 5 bases between. The CDR3 protein is CASSFYSDTQYF. DNA for the CDR3: TGTGCCAGCAGCTTCTATTCAGATACGCAGTATTTT. Full variable domain (rest looked up from reference TRBV11-2 and TRBJ2-3): EAGVAQSPRYKIIEKRQSVAFWCNPISGHATLYWYQQILGQGPKLLIQFQNNGVVDDSQLPKDRFSAERLKGVDSTLKIQPAKLEDSAVYLCASSFYSDTQYFGPGTRLTVL.

This clonotype was counted a few times. The chain recombines TRBV7-8 with TRBJ1-1; no clear D gene. The CDR3 consists of 12 residues. The germline CDR1 and CDR2 sequences are SGHVS and FQNEAQ. V was shortened by 5 bases and J by 5 bases, with 9 bases between the two germline ends. The CDR3 DNA sequence: TGTGCCAGCAGCACCCCTGGGACTGAAGCTTTCTTT. It yields the protein CASSTPGTEAFF.

The chain recombines TRBV28 with TRBJ2-7; no clear D. This CDR3 has 13 amino acids. V lost 8 bases and J 1 base, leaving 12 bases between the germline ends. CDR1 and CDR2 (germline): MDHEN, SYDVKM. The CDR3 DNA reads as TGTGCCAGCCACGACGTGGCATCCTACGAGCAGTACTTC. Its protein product is CASHDVASYEQYF.